A single sample is the source of the 8 T cell receptor beta chains below, sequenced in a study of blood T cell repertoires in COVID-19. The repertoire was sequenced with immunoSEQ multiplex PCR; TCRdb's copy has only in-frame clones and lacks some. Among about 170,000 clones listed, about 85% were seen once. Sequencing input: peripheral blood. Every receptor here comes from an elderly man with COVID-19, enrolled during active disease.

The chain combines TRBV28 with TRBJ1-2, with D possibly matching TRBD1 (5 bases). Looked up from germline, CDR1 is MDHEN and CDR2 is SYDVKM. The CDR3 spans 14 residues. Trimming took off 2 bases at V and 6 bases at J, with 13 bases between the two ends. CDR3 nucleotide sequence: TGTGCCAGCAGTTTAGTGGCCGGGGGAGATGGCTACACCTTC. It codes for CASSLVAGGDGYTF.

The chain is built from TRBV5-1 and TRBJ1-1; TRBD1 might be the D (5 bases). From germline, CDR1 is SGHRS and CDR2 YFSETQ. V was clipped by 4 bases and J by 3 bases, with 13 bases between them. The CDR3 consists of 14 residues. CDR3 amino acids: CASSDLGGYTEAFF. Written as DNA, the CDR3 is TGCGCCAGCAGCGACTTGGGGGGTTACACTGAAGCTTTCTTT.

The gene calls are TRBV6-6 and TRBJ1-4; 10 nucleotides line up with TRBD1. The CDR3 contains 14 residues. The germline V gene encodes CDR1 MNHNY and CDR2 SVGAGI (reference sequence). The V segment lost 6 bases and the J segment 8 bases; nucleotides outside the gene matches: 6. In nucleotides, the CDR3 is TGTGCCAGCAGCCAGACAGGGGGCCGAGAAAAACTGTTTTTT. Translation gives CASSQTGGREKLFF.

This clone was counted once. The genes are TRBV18 and TRBJ1-1; no definite D call. The CDR3 spans 13 residues. V was cut by 6 bases and J by 1 base, with 9 bases left in between. The germline gives CDR1 KGHSH, CDR2 LQKENI. CDR3 residues: CASSTTENTEAFF. CDR3 nucleotides: TGTGCCAGCTCGACTACAGAGAACACTGAAGCTTTCTTT.

The J gene is TRBJ1-4, the V gene TRBV6-1; 9 nucleotides align to TRBD1. Germline V lookup: CDR1 MNHNS, CDR2 SASEGT. The CDR3 extends over 18 amino acids. Unmatched junction bases numbered 15, after V lost 4 bases and J lost 6 bases. In DNA form, the CDR3 reads TGTGCCAGCAGTGTACTGTACAGGGGGCGTTATCCCTATGAAAAACTGTTTTTT. Encoded protein: CASSVLYRGRYPYEKLFF.

The V gene is TRBV10-1, the J gene TRBJ2-3; a possible D gene is TRBD2 (5 bases). CDR1 is WNHNN, CDR2 SYGVQD, per germline (reference sequence). V was clipped by 0 bases and J by 3 bases, with 10 bases between them. The CDR3 has 15 amino acids. The CDR3 is CASSESNPGTDTQYF. The DNA for the CDR3 is TGCGCCAGCAGTGAGTCGAACCCGGGGACAGATACGCAGTATTTT.

By its share, this clone is medium-sized. The chain is built from TRBV28 and TRBJ1-3, with a weak D call TRBD1 (5 bases). This CDR3 has 16 amino acids. V lost 1 base and J 2 bases, leaving 12 bases between the germline ends. The germline V gene encodes CDR1 MDHEN and CDR2 SYDVKM. CDR3 DNA sequence: TGTGCCAGCAGTTTATTTCCAGGGCTGACTGGAAACACCATATATTTT. As protein: CASSLFPGLTGNTIYF.

CDR3 nucleotides: TGCAGCGTCCTCGGGGGGGGCATAAGCACTGAAGCTTTCTTT. It translates to CSVLGGGISTEAFF. The chain links TRBV29-1 to TRBJ1-1; maybe TRBD1 (6 bases). The germline gives CDR1 SQVTM, CDR2 ANQGSEA. The CDR3 loop spans 14 amino acids. Trimming cost V 6 bases and J 4 bases, with 18 bases left between them.